This TCR beta chain was identified during a study of blood T cells in healthy people across ages. About the research overall: About one barcoded beta molecule was captured per two T cells (by template switching).

The use of a sample-barcoded 5' primer and a J-beta primer mix characterized a second PCR of about 6 to 11 cycles. TCRdb reanalysed the 5' RACE reads using MiXCR and keeps one entry per CDR3 protein. The sample lists under 800,000 distinct CDR3 sequences, approximately 21% seen once, with 3% to 4.5% in the top ten. V lost 6 bases and J 7 bases, leaving 10 bases between the germline ends. The CDR3 runs 12 residues. Material: blood. The receptor comes from a man between 70 and 80 years old in good health. The chain recombines TRBV12-3 or TRBV12-4 with TRBJ1-5; D ambiguous. CDR3 amino acids: CASSPYGQPQHF. CDR3 DNA sequence: TGTGCCAGCAGCCCCTACGGACAGCCCCAGCATTTT.